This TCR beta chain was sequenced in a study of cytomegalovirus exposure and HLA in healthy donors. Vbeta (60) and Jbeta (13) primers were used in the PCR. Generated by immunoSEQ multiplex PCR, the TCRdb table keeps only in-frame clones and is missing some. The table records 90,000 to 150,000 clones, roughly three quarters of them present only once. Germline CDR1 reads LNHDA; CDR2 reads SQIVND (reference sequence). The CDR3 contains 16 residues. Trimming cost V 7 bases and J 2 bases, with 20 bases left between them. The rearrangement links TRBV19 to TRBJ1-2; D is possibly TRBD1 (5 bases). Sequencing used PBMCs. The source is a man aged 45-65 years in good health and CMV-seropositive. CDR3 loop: CASTPLRGGENYGYTF. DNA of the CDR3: TGTGCCAGTACCCCTCTCCGGGGAGGGGAGAACTATGGCTACACCTTC.